What follows are 4 T cell receptor beta chains derived from one specimen sequenced in a study of blood T cell repertoires in COVID-19. TCRdb's table, derived via immunoSEQ multiplex PCR, lists solely in-frame clones and lacks some. In the table there are some 460,000 clones, nearly 90% of which are singletons. Input material: PBMCs or T cells enriched from blood (not recorded which). The receptors were gathered from a woman aged 18-35 years with acute COVID-19.

This chain connects TRBV18 to TRBJ1-2; D call uncertain. CDR3 length: 15 residues. Trimming stripped 2 bases from V and 4 bases from J, with 14 bases between. CDR1 is KGHSH, CDR2 LQKENI, per germline. The CDR3 region is CASSPMAGIGYGYTF. The CDR3, as DNA: TGTGCCAGCTCACCAATGGCGGGTATCGGCTATGGCTACACCTTC.

The CDR3 loop reads CASSPQGTSQPQHF. As DNA, the CDR3 is TGTGCCAGTAGTCCCCAGGGGACTAGTCAGCCCCAGCATTTT. The chain links TRBV19 to TRBJ1-5, with D perhaps matching TRBD1 (6 bases). V was trimmed by 5 bases and J by 6 bases, leaving 14 bases between them. This CDR3 comprises 14 residues. Germline V gene sequence: CDR1 LNHDA, CDR2 SQIVND (reference sequence).

The chain carries TRBV19 and TRBJ2-1; D remains ambiguous. The CDR3 is made up of 12 amino acids. CDR1 is LNHDA and CDR2 is SQIVND in the germline V gene (reference sequence). Between the trimmed V and J ends, which lost 3 bases and 4 bases, there was a span of 4 bases. CDR3 loop: CASSIVYNEQFF. As DNA, the CDR3 is TGTGCCAGTAGTATCGTATACAATGAGCAGTTCTTC.

The chain uses TRBV4-1 and TRBJ2-7, with D possibly matching TRBD1 (5 bases). The V gene lost 0 bases and the J gene lost 2 bases, with 8 bases spanning the gap. The CDR3 totals 14 residues. Germline V gives CDR1 MGHRA, CDR2 YSYEKL. The CDR3 coding sequence is TGCGCCAGCAGCCAAGACCGCAGGGCCTACGAGCAGTACTTC. This sequence encodes CASSQDRRAYEQYF.